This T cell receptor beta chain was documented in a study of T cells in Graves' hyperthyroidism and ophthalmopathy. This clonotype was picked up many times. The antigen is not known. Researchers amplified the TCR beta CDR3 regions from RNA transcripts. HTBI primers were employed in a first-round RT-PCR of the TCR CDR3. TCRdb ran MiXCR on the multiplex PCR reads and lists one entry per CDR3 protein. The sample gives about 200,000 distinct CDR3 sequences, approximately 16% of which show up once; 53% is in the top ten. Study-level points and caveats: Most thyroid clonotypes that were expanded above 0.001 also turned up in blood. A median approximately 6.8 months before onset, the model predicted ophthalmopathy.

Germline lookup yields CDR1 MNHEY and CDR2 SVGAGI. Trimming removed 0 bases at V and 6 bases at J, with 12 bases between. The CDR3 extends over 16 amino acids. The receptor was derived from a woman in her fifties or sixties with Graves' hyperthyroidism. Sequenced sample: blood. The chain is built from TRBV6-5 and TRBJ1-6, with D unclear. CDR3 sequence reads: CASSYSVQTINSPLHF. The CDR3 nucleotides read TGTGCCAGCAGTTACTCAGTACAGACTATTAATTCACCCCTCCACTTT.